The clone carrying this T cell receptor beta chain has only a few counts. The antigen remains undetermined. Individual cDNA molecules were tagged with unique molecular identifiers. MiXCR, run by TCRdb on the 5' RACE reads, gives a single entry per CDR3 protein. The sample shows roughly 110,000 distinct CDR3 sequences, 8.5% to 14% of them seen only once. The data belong to a study of early T cells in non-severe SARS-CoV-2 infection. Study details: Sequenced bulk RNA came from whole blood that was unsorted, and chains were unpaired.

Study-level points and caveats: In VDJdb matching, anti-spike CD8 responses were favored while private and CD4 specificities went missing.

The ends were cut back, 2 bases at V and 2 bases at J, with 11 bases in the middle. Germline CDR1 is SGHVS and CDR2 is FQNEAQ. This CDR3 has 15 residues. V and J are TRBV7-8 and TRBJ2-3; no clear D. Sequenced: whole blood. This TCR was sampled from an adult who was a healthcare worker with PCR-confirmed SARS-CoV-2 infection or an uninfected control (not recorded which). CDR3 nucleotides: TGTGCCAGCAGCTTAAGGGTCAGTTACACAGATACGCAGTATTTT. Its translation: CASSLRVSYTDTQYF. Supplemented by reference TRBV7-8 and TRBJ2-3, the full variable domain reads GAGVSQSPRYKVAKRGQDVALRCDPISGHVSLFWYQQALGQGPEFLTYFQNEAQLDKSGLPSDRFFAERPEGSVSTLKIQRTQQEDSAVYLCASSLRVSYTDTQYFGPGTRLTVL.